Below, 27 T cell receptor beta chains from the same sample are listed, as sequenced in a study of OX40 agonist ivuxolimab in advanced cancers. Data came from immunoSEQ multiplex PCR; TCRdb stores just in-frame clones and leaves some out. The profile covers tens of thousands of clones, with approximately 84% appearing a single time and about 50% taken by the ten largest. This sample comprised CD4+ or CD8+ T cells sorted from blood, obtained in a trial of the OX40 agonist ivuxolimab. These receptors came from an adult with an advanced solid tumor such as melanoma, head and neck, liver or kidney cancer.

A single count supports this clone. This chain joins TRBV28 and TRBJ2-5; 8 bases align to TRBD2. The last part of the DNA fits TRBJ2-7 better; the J call may be wrong. This CDR3 comprises 17 residues. Germline CDR1 MDHEN, CDR2 SYDVKM. CDR3 bases: TGTGCCAGCAGTTTCTCAGCGGGGGACCCGAGCGACTACGAGCAGTACTTC. Its translation: CASSFSAGDPSDYEQYF.

The rearrangement uses TRBV7-9 and TRBJ1-1, with unresolved D. Deletions cut 4 bases from V and 4 bases from J, with 13 bases between. The CDR3 is 14 residues long. Germline V gene data show CDR1 as SEHNR and CDR2 as FQNEAQ (reference sequence). CDR3 region: CASSSSARPTEAFF. In nucleotides, the CDR3 is TGTGCCAGCAGCTCCAGTGCGAGGCCCACTGAAGCTTTCTTT. The complete variable domain, with remaining parts taken from reference TRBV7-9 and TRBJ1-1, reads DTGVSQNPRHKITKRGQNVTFRCDPISEHNRLYWYRQTLGQGPEFLTYFQNEAQLEKSRLLSDRFSAERPKGSFSTLEIQRTEQGDSAMYLCASSSSARPTEAFFGQGTRLTVV.

Only one count was recorded for this clone. The V call is TRBV14, the J call TRBJ1-2, with D possibly TRBD1 on 5 matching bases. V was cut by 5 bases and J by 2 bases, with 9 bases left in between. This CDR3 region has 13 residues. CDR1 SGHDN and CDR2 FVKESK come from the germline V gene. In nucleotides, the CDR3 is TGTGCCAGCAGCTCCCAGGGCAACTATGGCTACACCTTC. Protein: CASSSQGNYGYTF.

V gene TRBV28 combines with J gene TRBJ1-2, with D uncertain. There are 14 residues in the CDR3. The V end lost 2 bases, the J end lost 8 bases, and 15 bases lay between the germline ends. Germline V CDR1 and CDR2: MDHEN, SYDVKM. The CDR3 here is CASSLMGSPKGYTF. The DNA of the CDR3 is TGTGCCAGCAGTTTAATGGGGAGCCCTAAGGGCTACACCTTC.

This clone is labeled as medium-sized. The chain has TRBV9 and TRBJ1-1, with D tentatively TRBD1 (6 bases). This CDR3 spans 12 amino acids. The V gene lost 8 bases and the J gene lost 1 base, with 9 bases spanning the gap. CDR1 is SGDLS and CDR2 is YYNGEE in the germline V gene. The CDR3 nucleotides are TGTGCCAGTGGGGGCCCGAACACTGAAGCTTTCTTT. It is translated as CASGGPNTEAFF.

As concerns this clone: The identical CDR3 is also encoded by other nucleotide sequences in the sample. This chain links TRBV11-2 with TRBJ2-1; D is ambiguous. With 1 base removed from V and 7 bases from J, the gap between germline ends came to 5 bases. The CDR3 spans 12 residues. CDR1 is SGHAT, CDR2 FQNNGV, per germline. Written as DNA, the CDR3 is TGTGCCAGCAGCTTAGTCGGGAATGAGCAGTTCTTC. Its protein product is CASSLVGNEQFF. Full variable domain (missing parts from reference TRBV11-2 and TRBJ2-1): EAGVAQSPRYKIIEKRQSVAFWCNPISGHATLYWYQQILGQGPKLLIQFQNNGVVDDSQLPKDRFSAERLKGVDSTLKIQPAKLEDSAVYLCASSLVGNEQFFGPGTRLTVL.

The V gene is TRBV6-5, the J gene TRBJ2-7; D unclear. The germline CDR1 and CDR2 sequences are MNHEY and SVGAGI. The CDR3 is 11 residues long. The ends were cut back, 10 bases at V and 5 bases at J, with 12 bases in the middle. CDR3 nucleotides: TGTGCCACTTCCTCCTTAAACGAGCAGTACTTC. Its protein is CATSSLNEQYF.

Only one count was recorded for this clone. The chain is built from TRBV28 and TRBJ1-1; D is perhaps TRBD1 (6 bases). The germline V and J ends were trimmed by 6 bases and 1 base, with 21 bases remaining between them. The germline V gene encodes CDR1 MDHEN and CDR2 SYDVKM. The CDR3 has 17 residues. CDR3 protein: CASSAPWQGRPNTEAFF. CDR3 sequence (DNA): TGTGCCAGCAGCGCTCCTTGGCAGGGGCGGCCGAACACTGAAGCTTTCTTT.

This sequence joins TRBV7-2 and TRBJ1-2; D not resolved. The CDR3 spans 15 residues. Germline V lookup: CDR1 SGHTA, CDR2 FQGNSA. V was trimmed by 5 bases and J by 2 bases, leaving 15 bases between them. This chain's CDR3 is CASSPLEGGNYGYTF. The CDR3 DNA reads TGTGCCAGCAGCCCCCTAGAGGGAGGGAACTATGGCTACACCTTC.

The CDR3 here is CASSVTILPDTQYF. In DNA, the CDR3 is TGTGCCAGCAGCGTAACCATACTCCCAGATACGCAGTATTTT. The chain joins TRBV9 to TRBJ2-3; the D is unclear. Germline V CDR1 and CDR2: SGDLS, YYNGEE. The length of the CDR3 is 14 residues. With 1 base removed from V and 4 bases from J, the gap between germline ends came to 10 bases.

The rearrangement uses TRBV2 and TRBJ2-5; 11 positions match TRBD1. The V gene's germline CDR1 is SNHLY and CDR2 FYNNEI. The V gene end was trimmed by 7 bases and the J gene end by 6 bases; junction bases not matched to a gene: 4. The CDR3 is 13 amino acids. CDR3 sequence: CASIGQGAKTQYF. The CDR3 region has the DNA TGTGCCAGCATAGGACAGGGGGCGAAGACCCAGTACTTC.

The chain carries TRBV29-1 and TRBJ2-7; 9 positions agree with TRBD2. V shed 2 bases, J shed 2 bases, and the junction held 7 bases outside the gene matches. Germline lookup yields CDR1 SQVTM and CDR2 ANQGSEA. The CDR3 totals 15 residues. The CDR3 sequence: CSVERRASGAYEQYF. CDR3 in DNA: TGCAGCGTTGAACGGCGGGCTAGCGGGGCCTACGAGCAGTACTTC.

The chain recombines TRBV30 with TRBJ1-2; no clear D gene. This CDR3 contains 14 residues. Between the trimmed V and J ends, which lost 3 bases and 3 bases, there was a span of 14 bases. Germline CDR1 GTSNPN, CDR2 SVGIG (reference sequence). The CDR3 coding sequence is TGTGCCTGGAGCGGAGTCGAGGTATACTATGGCTACACCTTC. Its translation: CAWSGVEVYYGYTF.

The chain couples TRBV25-1 to TRBJ2-3; D not certain. The CDR3 extends over 10 amino acids. The germline V gene has CDR1 MGHDK and CDR2 SYGVNS. With 11 bases removed from V and 2 bases from J, the gap between germline ends came to 5 bases. This CDR3 reads CAVFTDTQYF. CDR3 nucleotides: TGTGCCGTCTTCACAGATACGCAGTATTTT.

This clone is a singleton in its sample. The rearrangement joins TRBV5-6 to TRBJ2-1; 10 nucleotides match TRBD1. Germline V lookup: CDR1 SGHDT, CDR2 YYEEEE. The CDR3 has 15 amino acids. V was pared by 4 bases and J by 3 bases, with 4 bases of the junction left unmatched. The CDR3 nucleotides are TGTGCCAGCAGCGACCGGACAGGGGGCTACAATGAGCAGTTCTTC. As protein: CASSDRTGGYNEQFF.

The chain couples TRBV9 to TRBJ2-3; tentatively, D is TRBD1 (5 bases). Germline V gene lookup returns CDR1 SGDLS and CDR2 YYNGEE. The CDR3 covers 15 residues. With 0 bases removed from V and 0 bases from J, the gap between germline ends came to 8 bases. CDR3 sequence: CASSVVPGSTDTQYF. DNA for the CDR3: TGTGCCAGCAGCGTAGTTCCAGGGAGCACAGATACGCAGTATTTT.

J is TRBJ2-3 and V is TRBV7-2, with 7 bases identical to TRBD2. The length of the CDR3 is 15 residues. Germline V lookup: CDR1 SGHTA, CDR2 FQGNSA. Trimming took 3 bases from V and 2 from J; bases not matched to a gene: 5. CDR3 in DNA: TGTGCCAGCAGCTTGTGGGCGGGGGACACAGATACGCAGTATTTT. Residues: CASSLWAGDTDTQYF.

The chain is built from TRBV9 and TRBJ2-1; D not certain. CDR3 length: 14 amino acids. Germline V CDR1 and CDR2: SGDLS, YYNGEE. V dropped 6 bases and J dropped 5 bases, with 15 bases sitting between them. The CDR3 region is CASTKGSRDNEQFF. The CDR3 DNA reads TGTGCCAGCACGAAAGGGTCTAGAGACAATGAGCAGTTCTTC. The full variable domain, its missing parts supplied by reference TRBV9 and TRBJ2-1, is DSGVTQTPKHLITATGQRVTLRCSPRSGDLSVYWYQQSLDQGLQFLIQYYNGEERAKGNILERFSAQQFPDLHSELNLSSLELGDSALYFCASTKGSRDNEQFFGPGTRLTVL.

The gene calls are TRBV7-9 and TRBJ1-1; D perhaps matches TRBD1 (6 bases). V shed 7 bases and J shed 6 bases, with 12 bases lying between them. In germline, CDR1 is SEHNR, CDR2 FQNEAQ (reference sequence). CDR3 length: 12 amino acids. The CDR3 bases are TGTGCCAGCACCAGAAGGGGGGCTGAAGCTTTCTTT. Protein product: CASTRRGAEAFF.

This clone was recorded once. The rearrangement joins TRBV7-9 to TRBJ1-3; no reliable D call. Germline lookup yields CDR1 SEHNR and CDR2 FQNEAQ (reference sequence). Trimming removed 5 bases at V and 2 bases at J, with 10 bases between. The CDR3 covers 14 residues. CDR3 in amino acids: CASSHSRTGNTIYF. CDR3 nucleotide sequence: TGTGCCAGCAGCCATAGCCGTACTGGAAACACCATATATTTT. The full variable domain, its missing parts supplied by reference TRBV7-9 and TRBJ1-3, is DTGVSQNPRHKITKRGQNVTFRCDPISEHNRLYWYRQTLGQGPEFLTYFQNEAQLEKSRLLSDRFSAERPKGSFSTLEIQRTEQGDSAMYLCASSHSRTGNTIYFGEGSWLTVV.

This clone was seen a handful of times. The chain employs TRBV9 and TRBJ1-5; D gene unclear. The germline V and J ends were trimmed by 0 bases and 4 bases, with 11 bases remaining between them. The CDR3 is 15 amino acids. The germline gives CDR1 SGDLS, CDR2 YYNGEE. The CDR3 sequence: CASSVGGTGNQPQHF. The CDR3 coding sequence is TGTGCCAGCAGCGTAGGAGGAACTGGGAATCAGCCCCAGCATTTT.

V is TRBV19 and J is TRBJ2-7; TRBD1 matches 9 bases. Germline assignment: CDR1 LNHDA and CDR2 SQIVND (reference sequence). CDR3 size: 14 residues. Germline trimming cut 10 bases from V and 4 bases from J; bases unmatched to any gene: 11. The CDR3 here is CATTPTGGFYEQYF. The CDR3, as DNA: TGTGCCACCACCCCGACAGGGGGGTTTTACGAGCAGTACTTC. The full variable domain, completed using reference TRBV19 and TRBJ2-7, is DGGITQSPKYLFRKEGQNVTLSCEQNLNHDAMYWYRQDPGQGLRLIYYSQIVNDFQKGDIAEGYSVSREKKESFPLTVTSAQKNPTAFYLCATTPTGGFYEQYFGPGTRLTVT.

The chain combines TRBV7-6 with TRBJ2-7; 11 nucleotides match TRBD1. Germline V CDR1 and CDR2: SGHVS, FNYEAQ. V lost 5 bases to trimming and J lost 4 bases; unmatched junction nucleotides: 7. The CDR3 is 15 amino acids. The DNA for the CDR3 is TGTGCCAGCAGCGTCACCGGGACAGGGGGTTACGAGCAGTACTTC. It yields the protein CASSVTGTGGYEQYF.

The CDR3 DNA sequence: TGTGCCAGCAGACCGGGACAGGACTACGAGCAGTACTTC. This encodes CASRPGQDYEQYF. The V and J genes are TRBV2 and TRBJ2-5; 8 positions agree with TRBD1. The J call is doubtful: the DNA matches TRBJ2-7 better. The CDR3 totals 13 residues. The germline CDR1 and CDR2 sequences are SNHLY and FYNNEI.

The V gene is TRBV9, the J gene TRBJ2-3; 11 bases match TRBD2. This CDR3 is 19 amino acids long. CDR1 and CDR2 (germline): SGDLS, YYNGEE. Trimming took 4 bases from V and 0 from J; bases not matched to a gene: 13. As DNA, the CDR3 is TGTGCCAGCAGCCTAGCCGGGACTAGCGGCGGTCCCAGCACAGATACGCAGTATTTT. Its protein is CASSLAGTSGGPSTDTQYF.

V usage is TRBV27 and J usage is TRBJ1-2; D remains unclear. The CDR3 contains 15 residues. Germline-derived CDR1 and CDR2 are MNHEY and SMNVEV (reference sequence). V was pared by 1 base and J by 4 bases, with 13 bases between. Here the CDR3 DNA reads TGTGCCAGCAGTTTATGGGCAGGAATAGGCTATGGCTACACCTTC. This sequence encodes CASSLWAGIGYGYTF.

This chain uses TRBV7-9 with TRBJ2-3; D may be TRBD2 (6 bases). This CDR3 is 16 amino acids long. V was clipped by 1 base and J by 2 bases, with 13 bases between them. Germline V gives CDR1 SEHNR, CDR2 FQNEAQ (reference sequence). The CDR3 DNA reads TGTGCCAGCAGCTTAGATTGGCGGGACGACACAGATACGCAGTATTTT. It specifies CASSLDWRDDTDTQYF.